A selection of T cell receptor beta chains follows, all from one sample in a study of blood T cell repertoires in COVID-19. The protocol was immunoSEQ multiplex PCR, while the TCRdb copy is restricted to in-frame clones and leaves out a portion. The sample consists of approximately 75,000 clones, 88% of them appearing once. Material: peripheral blood. Receptors were obtained from a man between 45 and 60 years old with acute or convalescent COVID-19. Both conserved end residues are part of each CDR3. D genes are given only for firm matches. Clone size appears in some rows only: once, few, many, or a class for an expanded clone.

j_gene | v_gene | abundance | d_gene | CDR3aa | CDR3nt
TRBJ1-2 | TRBV6-5 | - | - | CASRDGTNYGYTF | TGTGCCAGCAGAGACGGGACTAACTATGGCTACACCTTC
TRBJ2-4 | TRBV15 | - | - | CATSSVPGVAKNIQYF | TGTGCCACCAGCAGCGTGCCCGGAGTGGCCAAAAACATTCAGTACTTC
TRBJ2-3 | TRBV27 | once | - | CASSLEDGGRDTQYF | TGTGCCAGCAGTTTGGAGGACGGGGGAAGGGATACGCAGTATTTT
TRBJ2-2 | TRBV7-6 | - | TRBD2 | CASSLSGGENTGELFF | TGTGCCAGCAGCTTGAGCGGGGGGGAGAACACCGGGGAGCTGTTTTTT
TRBJ2-5 | TRBV19 | - | TRBD2 | CASSIGLAGKGETQYF | TGTGCCAGTAGTATAGGACTAGCGGGCAAGGGAGAGACCCAGTACTTC
TRBJ1-2 | TRBV6-5 | once | - | CVSSTEGVGGYTF | TGTGTCAGCAGTACCGAGGGGGTGGGAGGCTACACCTTC
TRBJ2-7 | TRBV9 | - | TRBD1 | CASSPRTGNYEQYF | TGTGCCAGCAGCCCTCGGACAGGAAACTACGAGCAGTACTTC
TRBJ2-2 | TRBV19 | - | TRBD2 | CASSPRGSGGRNTGELFF | TGTGCCAGTAGTCCCCGGGGTAGCGGGGGAAGAAACACCGGGGAGCTGTTTTTT
TRBJ1-1 | TRBV7-3 | - | - | CASSLSQATEAFF | TGTGCCAGCAGCTTAAGTCAGGCAACTGAAGCTTTCTTT
TRBJ2-2 | TRBV2 | once | - | CASSGYVTGELFF | TGTGCCAGCAGCGGTTACGTCACCGGGGAGCTGTTTTTT
TRBJ2-2 | TRBV6-5 | - | - | CASRIDTSTGELFF | TGTGCCAGCAGAATCGACACATCCACCGGGGAGCTGTTTTTT
TRBJ1-3 | TRBV7-2 | - | - | CASSVEPGIGNTIYF | TGTGCCAGCAGCGTTGAGCCAGGGATTGGAAACACCATATATTTT
TRBJ1-2 | TRBV7-9 | - | TRBD1 | CASRPRQGLGYTF | TGTGCCAGCAGGCCTAGACAGGGCCTCGGCTACACCTTC
TRBJ2-5 | TRBV10-1 | few | TRBD1 | CASSPGQGGETQYF | TGCGCCAGCAGCCCGGGACAGGGGGGAGAGACCCAGTACTTC
TRBJ2-7 | TRBV6-1 | once | - | CASSEAGTLVSEQYF | TGTGCCAGCAGTGAAGCAGGGACATTAGTCTCTGAGCAGTACTTC
TRBJ1-5 | TRBV12-5 | once | - | CASELRTGTHSNQPQHF | TGTGCTAGCGAATTGAGGACCGGGACTCATAGCAATCAGCCCCAGCATTTT
TRBJ1-4 | TRBV3-1/TRBV3-2 | - | - | CASSPAGGTNEKLFF | TGTGCCAGCAGCCCTGCCGGGGGAACTAATGAAAAACTGTTTTTT
TRBJ1-2 | TRBV24-1 | - | TRBD1 | CATSVSGGGYTF | TGTGCCACCAGCGTTTCAGGGGGGGGCTACACCTTC